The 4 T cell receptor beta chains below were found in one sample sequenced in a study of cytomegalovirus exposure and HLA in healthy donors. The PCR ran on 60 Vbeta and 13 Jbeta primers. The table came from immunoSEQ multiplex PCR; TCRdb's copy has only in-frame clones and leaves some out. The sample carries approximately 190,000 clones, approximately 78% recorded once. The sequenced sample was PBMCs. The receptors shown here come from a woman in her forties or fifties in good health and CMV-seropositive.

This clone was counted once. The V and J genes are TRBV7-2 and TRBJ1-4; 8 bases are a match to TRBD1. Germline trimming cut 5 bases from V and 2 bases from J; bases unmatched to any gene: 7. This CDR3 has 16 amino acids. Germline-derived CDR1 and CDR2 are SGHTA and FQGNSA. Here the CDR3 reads CASSPGQGRTNEKLFF. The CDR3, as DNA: TGTGCCAGCAGCCCAGGACAGGGTCGTACTAATGAAAAACTGTTTTTT.

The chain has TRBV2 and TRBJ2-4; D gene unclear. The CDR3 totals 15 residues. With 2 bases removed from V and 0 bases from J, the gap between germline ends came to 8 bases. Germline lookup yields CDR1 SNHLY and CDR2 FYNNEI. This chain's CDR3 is CASSELLLAKNIQYF. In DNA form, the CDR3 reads TGTGCCAGCAGTGAATTGTTACTAGCCAAAAACATTCAGTACTTC. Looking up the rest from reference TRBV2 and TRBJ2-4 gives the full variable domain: EPEVTQTPSHQVTQMGQEVILRCVPISNHLYFYWYRQILGQKVEFLVSFYNNEISEKSEIFDDQFSVERPDGSNFTLKIRSTKLEDSAMYFCASSELLLAKNIQYFGAGTRLSVL.

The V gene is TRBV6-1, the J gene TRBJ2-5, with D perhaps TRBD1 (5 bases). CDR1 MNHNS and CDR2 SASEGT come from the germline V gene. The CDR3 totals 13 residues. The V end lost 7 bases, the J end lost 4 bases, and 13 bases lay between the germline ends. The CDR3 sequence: CASIKQVAETQYF. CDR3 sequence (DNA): TGTGCCAGCATCAAACAGGTCGCAGAGACCCAGTACTTC.

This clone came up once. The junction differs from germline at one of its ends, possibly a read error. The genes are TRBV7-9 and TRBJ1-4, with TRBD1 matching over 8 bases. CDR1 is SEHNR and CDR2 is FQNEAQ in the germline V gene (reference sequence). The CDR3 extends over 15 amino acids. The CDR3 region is CSSSLTGDPNEKLFF. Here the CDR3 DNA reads TGTTCCAGCAGCTTGACAGGGGATCCTAATGAAAAACTGTTTTTT.